This is a list of T cell receptor beta chains from one sample in a study of blood T cell repertoires in COVID-19. The data were produced by immunoSEQ multiplex PCR, yet TCRdb's version contains in-frame clones alone and is incomplete. This sample has 100,000 to 150,000 clones; 81% occur once, and the top ten carry approximately 18%. The sample consisted of peripheral blood. All receptors derive from a man in his thirties or forties with COVID-19, enrolled during active disease. Each CDR3 is given with its conserved first and last residue. The D gene is left open where the match is weak. Size tells how often a clone was seen (once, few, many) or the class of an expanded clone, and some rows leave it out.

>.|.|TRBV24-1|TRBJ1-2|13
CATSDYGVNGYTF
TGTGCCACCAGTGATTACGGGGTCAATGGCTACACCTTC
>.|TRBD2|TRBV5-1|TRBJ2-3|13
CASGGLAADTQYF
TGCGCCAGCGGGGGACTAGCGGCAGATACGCAGTATTTT
>.|.|TRBV24-1|TRBJ1-1|15
CATSDHVRVGTEAFF
TGTGCCACCAGTGATCACGTGAGGGTCGGCACTGAAGCTTTCTTT
>few|.|TRBV5-1|TRBJ2-7|14
CASSLEGRGNEQYF
TGCGCCAGCAGCTTGGAAGGGAGAGGGAACGAGCAGTACTTC
>.|.|TRBV7-6|TRBJ2-5|15
CASSLGVEGLETQYF
TGTGCCAGCAGCTTAGGAGTGGAGGGCCTGGAGACCCAGTACTTC
>.|TRBD2|TRBV28|TRBJ2-7|14
CASTLGGLIYEQYF
TGTGCCAGCACCCTGGGAGGGTTGATCTACGAGCAGTACTTC
>.|.|TRBV4-1|TRBJ1-2|15
CASSQILTGNYGYTF
TGCGCCAGCAGCCAAATACTCACAGGGAACTATGGCTACACCTTC
>.|.|TRBV10-3|TRBJ2-5|14
CAISEGRVQETQYF
TGTGCCATCAGTGAGGGCAGGGTCCAAGAGACCCAGTACTTC
>.|.|TRBV5-1|TRBJ2-3|15
CASSFSEPFRDTQYF
TGCGCCAGCAGCTTTAGTGAACCCTTTAGAGATACGCAGTATTTT
>.|TRBD1|TRBV15|TRBJ1-5|15
CATSRVGTGGQPQHF
TGTGCCACCAGCAGAGTGGGGACAGGCGGCCAGCCCCAGCATTTT
>.|.|TRBV30|TRBJ1-6|14
CAWSGGNYNSPLHF
TGTGCCTGGAGCGGGGGGAACTATAATTCACCCCTCCACTTT
>.|.|TRBV6-6|TRBJ2-3|15
CASSYRAEITDTQYF
TGTGCCAGCAGTTACCGAGCGGAGATCACAGATACGCAGTATTTT
>.|TRBD2|TRBV7-3|TRBJ2-1|15
CASSRRLAGGNEQFF
TGTGCCAGCAGCCGCCGGCTAGCGGGGGGCAATGAGCAGTTCTTC
>.|TRBD1|TRBV19|TRBJ1-6|15
CASSTWTGTASPLHF
TGTGCCAGTAGTACCTGGACAGGGACAGCTTCACCCCTCCACTTT
>.|TRBD2|TRBV28|TRBJ2-1|14
CASRNRDLAGKQFF
TGTGCCAGCAGGAACCGGGACTTAGCGGGGAAGCAGTTCTTC
>.|TRBD1|TRBV5-1|TRBJ1-1|14
CASRKGNQGAGAFF
TGCGCCAGCAGGAAAGGTAACCAGGGGGCTGGGGCTTTCTTT
>.|TRBD2|TRBV28|TRBJ2-4|18
CASSSPGTSGGAKNIQYF
TGTGCCAGCAGTTCCCCTGGCACTAGCGGGGGGGCCAAAAACATTCAGTACTTC
>.|.|TRBV28|TRBJ1-1|14
CASSFLSQNTEAFF
TGTGCCAGCAGTTTTCTATCTCAGAACACTGAAGCTTTCTTT
>.|TRBD1|TRBV28|TRBJ2-7|15
CASSALTGKIDEQYF
TGTGCCAGCAGTGCCCTGACAGGGAAGATCGACGAGCAGTACTTC
>once|TRBD1|TRBV15|TRBJ1-1|17
CATSRGQGKGLNTEAFF
TGTGCCACCAGCAGGGGACAGGGGAAGGGTTTGAACACTGAAGCTTTCTTT
>.|TRBD1|TRBV28|TRBJ1-2|17
CASSPPGQGAIGYGYTF
TGTGCCAGCAGCCCTCCGGGACAGGGGGCAATAGGCTATGGCTACACCTTC
>.|.|TRBV24-1|TRBJ2-1|14
CATSERTGRNEQFF
TGTGCCACCAGTGAGAGGACGGGGAGGAATGAGCAGTTCTTC
>.|TRBD1|TRBV29-1|TRBJ1-2|14
CSVEVSRGDYGYTF
TGCAGCGTTGAAGTCTCCAGGGGGGACTATGGCTACACCTTC
>.|.|TRBV5-6|TRBJ2-5|16
CASSLGAGGNQETQYF
TGTGCCAGCAGCTTGGGGGCAGGGGGGAACCAAGAGACCCAGTACTTC
>.|.|TRBV6-6|TRBJ1-1|16
CASTPRSGGGNTEAFF
TGTGCCAGCACCCCCCGCTCGGGGGGCGGTAACACTGAAGCTTTCTTT
>.|TRBD1|TRBV27|TRBJ1-2|16
CASSADRGFNIYGYTF
TGTGCCAGCAGTGCGGACAGGGGTTTTAATATCTATGGCTACACCTTC
>.|.|TRBV18|TRBJ2-5|13
CASSRDIQETQYF
TGTGCCAGCTCCCGGGACATCCAAGAGACCCAGTACTTC
>.|.|TRBV2|TRBJ1-5|13
CASRQGEDQPQHF
TGTGCCAGCAGGCAGGGCGAAGATCAGCCCCAGCATTTT